These 30 T cell receptor beta chains were sequenced from one sample in a study of OX40 agonist ivuxolimab in advanced cancers. Measured with immunoSEQ multiplex PCR; TCRdb has only the in-frame clones, and not every one. The sample holds about 73,000 clones; approximately 90% are singletons and the top ten take more than 0.4%. Source: CD4+ or CD8+ T cells sorted from blood, taken in a trial of the OX40 agonist ivuxolimab. Every receptor here comes from an adult with an advanced solid tumor such as melanoma, head and neck, liver or kidney cancer.

The gene calls are TRBV27 and TRBJ2-7, with D perhaps TRBD2 (5 bases). CDR1 is MNHEY, CDR2 SMNVEV, per germline (reference sequence). This CDR3 is 15 amino acids long. V was shortened by 3 bases and J by 0 bases, with 12 bases between the two germline ends. This chain's CDR3 is CASSFSEAGSYEQYF. CDR3 DNA sequence: TGTGCCAGCAGTTTCTCTGAGGCGGGCTCCTACGAGCAGTACTTC.

CDR3 nucleotide sequence: TGTGCCAGCAGCCCCCGGGACAGGGAGTTCTCCGAAGCTTTCTTT. It translates to CASSPRDREFSEAFF. The chain has TRBV5-6 and TRBJ1-1, with TRBD1 identical over 9 bases. Germline trimming cut 4 bases from V and 8 bases from J; bases unmatched to any gene: 12. CDR1 and CDR2 from the germline V gene are SGHDT and YYEEEE. The CDR3 length is 15 residues.

The V and J genes are TRBV30 and TRBJ2-4; D may correspond to TRBD1 or TRBD2 (5 bases each). The CDR3 totals 15 residues. Germline V gene sequence: CDR1 GTSNPN, CDR2 SVGIG (reference sequence). The ends were cut back, 3 bases at V and 7 bases at J, with 19 bases in the middle. The CDR3 bases are TGTGCCTGGAGAATAGGCGTGGGACCGGGCAACATTCAGTACTTC. It codes for CAWRIGVGPGNIQYF.

The CDR3 reads CASSPSSREDTQYF. The CDR3 region has the DNA TGTGCCAGCTCACCATCTTCCAGGGAAGATACGCAGTATTTT. The rearrangement links TRBV18 to TRBJ2-3; tentative D call: TRBD1 (5 bases). Germline assignment: CDR1 KGHSH and CDR2 LQKENI. The length of the CDR3 is 14 residues. V was trimmed by 2 bases and J by 5 bases, leaving 11 bases between them.

CDR3 protein: CASSLAEGANEKLFF. CDR3 sequence (DNA): TGCGCCAGCAGCTTGGCAGAGGGGGCTAATGAAAAACTGTTTTTT. This chain uses TRBV5-1 with TRBJ1-4, with a possible D match to TRBD1 (6 bases). Germline values: CDR1 SGHRS, CDR2 YFSETQ. V was cut by 0 bases and J by 3 bases, with 9 bases left in between. The CDR3 consists of 15 residues.

V is TRBV9 and J is TRBJ2-3, with a tentative D call TRBD2 (5 bases). The CDR3 length is 14 residues. Trimming pared 4 bases from V and 7 bases from J, leaving 16 bases between. Germline V lookup: CDR1 SGDLS, CDR2 YYNGEE. CDR3 region: CASSTGFSPNTQYF. In nucleotides, the CDR3 is TGTGCCAGCAGCACGGGGTTCTCGCCGAATACGCAGTATTTT.

The CDR3 spells CAWSVLGISGNTIYF. The DNA of the CDR3 is TGTGCCTGGAGTGTACTCGGGATCTCTGGAAACACCATATATTTT. The V and J genes are TRBV30 and TRBJ1-3, with D unresolved. The CDR3 consists of 15 residues. Trimming removed 0 bases from V and 0 bases from J, with 9 bases in between. CDR1 and CDR2 (germline): GTSNPN, SVGIG (reference sequence).

The genes are TRBV18 and TRBJ2-3, with 8 bases that match TRBD2. The CDR3 has 15 amino acids. J gave up 2 bases and V 5 bases, and 6 bases lay outside the gene matches. CDR1 KGHSH and CDR2 LQKENI come from the germline V gene. The CDR3 DNA reads as TGTGCCAGCTCAGAGAGAGCGGGAGACACAGATACGCAGTATTTT. Translation: CASSERAGDTDTQYF.

This chain uses TRBV6-6 with TRBJ2-3; 8 bases fit TRBD2. In germline, CDR1 is MNHNY, CDR2 SVGAGI (reference sequence). The V gene end was trimmed by 6 bases and the J gene end by 3 bases; junction bases not matched to a gene: 2. This CDR3 has 13 residues. Written as DNA, the CDR3 is TGTGCCAGCAGAGCGGGAGAAACAGATACGCAGTATTTT. Its translation is CASRAGETDTQYF.

The V and J genes are TRBV20-1 and TRBJ1-4; D is unresolved. This CDR3 spans 11 amino acids. The germline CDR1 and CDR2 sequences are DFQATT and SNEGSKA (reference sequence). The V gene lost 5 bases and the J gene lost 0 bases, with 1 base spanning the gap. CDR3 protein: CSAATNEKLFF. CDR3 nucleotides: TGCAGTGCTGCAACTAATGAAAAACTGTTTTTT.

The chain uses TRBV19 and TRBJ2-7, with 9 bases matching TRBD1. With 6 bases clipped from V and 4 bases from J, the junction kept 13 bases outside the gene matches. Germline V gene lookup returns CDR1 LNHDA and CDR2 SQIVND (reference sequence). This CDR3 is 16 amino acids long. The CDR3 here is CASRALPGQGVYEQYF. The DNA for the CDR3 is TGTGCCAGTAGGGCCCTTCCGGGACAGGGTGTTTACGAGCAGTACTTC.

The V gene is TRBV10-3, the J gene TRBJ1-3, with 7 nucleotides matching TRBD1. The trim removed 8 bases at V and 0 bases at J, leaving 4 bases unmatched. CDR1 is ENHRY and CDR2 is SYGVKD in the germline V gene. The CDR3 loop spans 14 amino acids. This CDR3 is CAIRRDSSGNTIYF. The CDR3 bases are TGTGCCATCCGCAGGGACAGCTCTGGAAACACCATATATTTT.

The chain uses TRBV9 and TRBJ2-3, with 7 bases identical to TRBD1. V shed 3 bases and J 5 bases; nucleotides not matched to a gene: 15. Germline CDR1 and CDR2: SGDLS and YYNGEE. The CDR3 extends over 17 amino acids. CDR3 DNA: TGTGCCAGCAGCGGAAGTACAGGGGCTGGCGGAAGAGATACGCAGTATTTT. Translating it yields CASSGSTGAGGRDTQYF.

The genes are TRBV10-3 and TRBJ2-6; D uncertain. The CDR3 loop spans 14 amino acids. Germline V lookup: CDR1 ENHRY, CDR2 SYGVKD. Deletions cut 4 bases from V and 0 bases from J, with 4 bases between. Written as DNA, the CDR3 is TGTGCCATCAGTGTTGACTCTGGGGCCAACGTCCTGACTTTC. This sequence encodes CAISVDSGANVLTF.

This chain connects TRBV5-5 to TRBJ1-1; D perhaps matches TRBD1 (6 bases). This CDR3 has 14 amino acids. The germline V gene has CDR1 SGHKS and CDR2 YYEKEE (reference sequence). V gave up 4 bases and J gave up 4 bases, with 14 bases separating them. The CDR3 DNA reads TGTGCCAGCAGCGTGACAGGATTTCGCACTGAAGCTTTCTTT. Translating it yields CASSVTGFRTEAFF. The variable domain in full, with the rest retrieved from reference TRBV5-5 and TRBJ1-1, is DAGVTQSPTHLIKTRGQQVTLRCSPISGHKSVSWYQQVLGQGPQFIFQYYEKEERGRGNFPDRFSARQFPNYSSELNVNALLLGDSALYLCASSVTGFRTEAFFGQGTRLTVV.

The chain combines TRBV5-6 with TRBJ2-7; D possibly corresponds to TRBD1 (6 bases). V lost 6 bases, J lost 6 bases, and 19 bases lay in between. This CDR3 spans 14 amino acids. Germline V gene data show CDR1 as SGHDT and CDR2 as YYEEEE. CDR3 coding DNA: TGTGCCAGCAACCCACTACAGAGGGGGAGCGAGCAGTACTTC. Amino acid sequence: CASNPLQRGSEQYF.

The V call is TRBV5-1, the J call TRBJ2-1; no reliable D call. Looked up from germline, CDR1 is SGHRS and CDR2 is YFSETQ. The V and J ends lost 5 bases and 4 bases respectively, with 13 bases between them. This CDR3 region has 14 residues. The CDR3: CASRDKASYNEQFF. The CDR3 DNA sequence: TGCGCCAGCAGAGATAAGGCGTCTTACAATGAGCAGTTCTTC.

J is TRBJ2-5 and V is TRBV6-5; 7 bases match TRBD1. Per the germline V gene, CDR1 is MNHEY and CDR2 is SVGAGI. The CDR3 contains 14 residues. V dropped 6 bases and J dropped 2; count of bases not matched to a gene: 6. In DNA form, the CDR3 reads TGTGCCAGCAGCAGGACAGGATTACAAGAGACCCAGTACTTC. It is translated as CASSRTGLQETQYF.

The rearrangement joins TRBV5-1 to TRBJ1-2, with 7 bases that match TRBD1. Germline-derived CDR1 and CDR2 are SGHRS and YFSETQ. The ends lost 4 bases at V and 2 bases at J; junction bases unmatched: 11. CDR3 length: 16 amino acids. The CDR3 nucleotides read TGCGCCAGCAGCCTTATGCTACCGGGACAGAACTATGGCTACACCTTC. Its protein product is CASSLMLPGQNYGYTF.

The chain joins TRBV28 to TRBJ2-2; 12 bases agree with TRBD2. CDR3 length: 14 residues. Unmatched junction bases numbered 6, after V lost 9 bases and J lost 7 bases. Germline-derived CDR1 and CDR2 are MDHEN and SYDVKM. Here the CDR3 DNA reads TGTGCCAGTCTAGCGGGAGGGCCAAGCGGGGAGCTGTTTTTT. It translates to CASLAGGPSGELFF.

V and J are TRBV2 and TRBJ2-6, with 8 bases identical to TRBD2. Germline V CDR1 and CDR2: SNHLY, FYNNEI. The CDR3 is 18 amino acids. J was trimmed by 0 bases and V by 4 bases; bases with no gene match: 8. The CDR3, as DNA: TGTGCCAGCAGTGCGCGGCTAGCGGGCCCCTCTGGGGCCAACGTCCTGACTTTC. Translation: CASSARLAGPSGANVLTF.

The rearrangement uses TRBV21-1 and TRBJ2-5; the DNA was not used to check the table's D call, TRBD2. TRBV21-1 is shown as a pseudogene. This CDR3 region has 16 residues. The CDR3 DNA sequence: TGTGCCAGCAGCAAAAGACTAGCGGGCGGCCAAGAGACCCAGTACTTC. This translates into CASSKRLAGGQETQYF.

The chain carries TRBV6-6 and TRBJ2-3; D unresolved. Trimming removed 4 bases from V and 1 base from J, with 6 bases in between. The germline CDR1 and CDR2 sequences are MNHNY and SVGAGI (reference sequence). The CDR3 is 13 residues long. The chain's CDR3 is CASSWPGTDTQYF. The CDR3 bases are TGTGCCAGCAGTTGGCCGGGCACAGATACGCAGTATTTT.

V and J are TRBV6-5 and TRBJ2-5, with 7 bases lining up with TRBD1. V lost 6 bases and J lost 1; bases outside the gene matches: 8. CDR3 length equals 15 residues. Germline V CDR1 and CDR2: MNHEY, SVGAGI. CDR3 nucleotide sequence: TGTGCCAGCAGACCTGGACAGGACCTCCAAGAGACCCAGTACTTC. Its protein product is CASRPGQDLQETQYF.

The chain is built from TRBV14 and TRBJ2-7; TRBD2 agrees at 14 bases. V shed 1 base and J 5 bases; nucleotides not matched to a gene: 4. The CDR3 length is 16 residues. Germline CDR1 and CDR2: SGHDN and FVKESK. The CDR3 DNA sequence: TGTGCCAGCAGCCAAGGGACTAGCGGGAGGAGGAACGAGCAGTACTTC. Translation: CASSQGTSGRRNEQYF.

The CDR3 DNA sequence: TGTGCCAGCAGCGCACCCAGGGGGGAGAGAAGAAACACCATATATTTT. The encoded protein is CASSAPRGERRNTIYF. V is TRBV13 and J is TRBJ1-3, with TRBD1 matching 7 bases. V lost 5 bases and J lost 5; bases outside the gene matches: 12. The CDR3 covers 16 residues. From germline, CDR1 is PRHDT and CDR2 FYEKMQ (reference sequence).

This rearrangement joins TRBV18 to TRBJ1-2; tentative D call: TRBD1 (5 bases). The CDR3 loop spans 13 amino acids. Germline loops: CDR1 KGHSH, CDR2 LQKENI. Trimming cost V 5 bases and J 5 bases, with 12 bases left between them. CDR3 region: CASSTGTDYGYTF. In DNA form, the CDR3 reads TGTGCCAGCTCAACCGGGACGGATTATGGCTACACCTTC.

The chain couples TRBV4-1 to TRBJ1-6; D gene uncertain. CDR1 and CDR2 from the germline V gene are MGHRA and YSYEKL. Trimming pared 3 bases from V and 7 bases from J, leaving 22 bases between. CDR3 length: 18 residues. CDR3 DNA: TGCGCCAGCAGCCAGAACCTTTTCGGGCTGGTCCAGAATTCACCCCTCCACTTT. Translating gives CASSQNLFGLVQNSPLHF.

The genes are TRBV4-1 and TRBJ2-2, with no clear D. V lost 0 bases and J 6 bases, leaving 17 bases between the germline ends. Germline CDR1 reads MGHRA; CDR2 reads YSYEKL. The CDR3 covers 17 residues. The CDR3 nucleotides are TGCGCCAGCAGCCAAGAATCCTCTAGTTTTGTCGCCGGGGAGCTGTTTTTT. Its protein product is CASSQESSSFVAGELFF.

This clone was observed a single time. This chain uses TRBV15 with TRBJ2-3; weak D call: TRBD1 (5 bases). CDR1 and CDR2 from the germline V gene are LNHNV and YYDKDF (reference sequence). V was trimmed by 0 bases and J by 6 bases, leaving 10 bases between them. The CDR3 totals 14 residues. CDR3 nucleotide sequence: TGTGCCACCAGCAGAGAGATTGGGGCGGATACGCAGTATTTT. Its translation: CATSREIGADTQYF.